Described below is a single TCR beta chain sequence and its context. Replicate PCRs for sorted subsets used about 200 ng DNA; this equaled around 29,000 T cell genomes. Here immunoSEQ multiplex PCR was the method, and the copy in TCRdb shows in-frame clones only, minus some. This sample has roughly 640,000 clones, with approximately 97% found just once. The data belong to a study of shared clonotypes between healthy human individuals. Turning to the study itself: CD8 memory received one plate per donor, CD8 naive two, CD4 memory three and CD4 naive three.

This CDR3 is built from 15 residues. Trimming removed 3 bases at V and 3 bases at J, with 12 bases between. Germline-derived CDR1 and CDR2 are SGHKS and YYEKEE (reference sequence). Sequencing input: naive CD4+ T cells sorted from blood. Subset reported: CD45RA+ positively selected. The origin of this receptor is a woman aged 25 to 45 in good health. This rearrangement joins TRBV5-5 to TRBJ2-2, with a tentative D call TRBD2 (6 bases). CDR3 nucleotides: TGTGCCAGCAGCTCTGGGACTCTTTACACCGGGGAGCTGTTTTTT. It encodes CASSSGTLYTGELFF.